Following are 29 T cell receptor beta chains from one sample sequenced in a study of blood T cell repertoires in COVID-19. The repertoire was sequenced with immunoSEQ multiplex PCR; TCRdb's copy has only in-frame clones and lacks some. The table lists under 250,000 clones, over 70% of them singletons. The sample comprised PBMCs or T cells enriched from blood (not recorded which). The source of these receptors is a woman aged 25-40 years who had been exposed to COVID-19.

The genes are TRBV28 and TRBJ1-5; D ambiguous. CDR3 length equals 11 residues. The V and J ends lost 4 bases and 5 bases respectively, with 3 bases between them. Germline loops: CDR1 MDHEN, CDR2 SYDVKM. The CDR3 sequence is CASSSDQPQHF. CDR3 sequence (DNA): TGTGCCAGCAGTTCAGATCAGCCCCAGCATTTT.

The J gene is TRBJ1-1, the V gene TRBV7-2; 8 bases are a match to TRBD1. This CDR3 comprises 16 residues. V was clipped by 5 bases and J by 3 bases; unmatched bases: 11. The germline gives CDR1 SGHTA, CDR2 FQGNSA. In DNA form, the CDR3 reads TGTGCCAGCAGCCCCCGGACAGGGAGTAGGTACACTGAAGCTTTCTTT. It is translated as CASSPRTGSRYTEAFF. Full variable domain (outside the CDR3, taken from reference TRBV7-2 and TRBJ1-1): GAGVSQSPSNKVTEKGKDVELRCDPISGHTALYWYRQSLGQGLEFLIYFQGNSAPDKSGLPSDRFSAERTGGSVSTLTIQRTQQEDSAVYLCASSPRTGSRYTEAFFGQGTRLTVV.

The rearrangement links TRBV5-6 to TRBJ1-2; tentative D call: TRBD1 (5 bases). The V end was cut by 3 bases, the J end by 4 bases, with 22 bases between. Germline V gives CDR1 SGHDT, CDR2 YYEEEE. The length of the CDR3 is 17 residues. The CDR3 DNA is TGTGCCAGCAGCTCGGAGTATCCGCAGGGATCGGGCTATGGCTACACCTTC. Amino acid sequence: CASSSEYPQGSGYGYTF.

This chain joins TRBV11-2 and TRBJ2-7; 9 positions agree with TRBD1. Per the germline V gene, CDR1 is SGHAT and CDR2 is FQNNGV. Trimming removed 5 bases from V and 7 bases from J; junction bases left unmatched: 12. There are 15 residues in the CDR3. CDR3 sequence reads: CASSSRTGEAREQYF. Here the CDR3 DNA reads TGTGCCAGCAGCAGCAGGACAGGGGAGGCTCGGGAGCAGTACTTC.

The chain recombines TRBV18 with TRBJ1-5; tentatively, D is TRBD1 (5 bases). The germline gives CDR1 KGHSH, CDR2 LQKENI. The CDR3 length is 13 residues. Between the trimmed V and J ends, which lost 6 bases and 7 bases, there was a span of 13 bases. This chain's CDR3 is CASSAGGEQPQHF. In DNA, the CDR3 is TGTGCCAGCTCCGCCGGGGGGGAACAGCCCCAGCATTTT. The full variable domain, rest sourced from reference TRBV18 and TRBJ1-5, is NAGVMQNPRHLVRRRGQEARLRCSPMKGHSHVYWYRQLPEEGLKFMVYLQKENIIDESGMPKERFSAEFPKEGPSILRIQQVVRGDSAAYFCASSAGGEQPQHFGDGTRLSIL.

The DNA for the CDR3 is TGCGCCAGCAGCTTGGCCTTAGGGACTTCGGCCGGAAACACCATATATTTT. It is translated as CASSLALGTSAGNTIYF. The chain links TRBV5-1 to TRBJ1-3; possibly TRBD1 for D (5 bases). Germline V CDR1 and CDR2: SGHRS, YFSETQ. CDR3 length: 17 residues. Trimming took 0 bases from V and 4 from J, leaving 17 bases between them.

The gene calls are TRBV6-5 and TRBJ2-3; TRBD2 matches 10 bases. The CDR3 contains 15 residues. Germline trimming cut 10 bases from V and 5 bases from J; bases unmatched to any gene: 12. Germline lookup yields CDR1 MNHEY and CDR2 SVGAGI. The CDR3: CAISLAGDGRDTQYF. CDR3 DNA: TGTGCCATCTCGCTAGCGGGAGACGGGAGAGATACGCAGTATTTT.

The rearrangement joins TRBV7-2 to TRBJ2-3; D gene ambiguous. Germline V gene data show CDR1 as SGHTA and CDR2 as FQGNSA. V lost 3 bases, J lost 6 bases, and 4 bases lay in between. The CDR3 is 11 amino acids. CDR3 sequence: CASSLEDTQYF. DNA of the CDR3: TGTGCCAGCAGCTTGGAGGATACGCAGTATTTT.

The CDR3: CASSTEAGSDEQFF. Here the CDR3 DNA reads TGTGCCAGCTCTACGGAAGCAGGGTCAGACGAGCAGTTCTTC. This chain joins TRBV19 and TRBJ2-1, with D tentatively TRBD1 (5 bases). Germline assignment: CDR1 LNHDA and CDR2 SQIVND (reference sequence). The CDR3 is 14 residues long. Between the trimmed V and J ends, which lost 9 bases and 10 bases, there was a span of 22 bases.

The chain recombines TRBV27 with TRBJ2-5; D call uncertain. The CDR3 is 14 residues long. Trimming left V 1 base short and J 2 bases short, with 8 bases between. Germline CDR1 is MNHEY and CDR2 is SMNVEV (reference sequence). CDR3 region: CASSLYGQQETQYF. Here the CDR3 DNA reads TGTGCCAGCAGTTTATATGGGCAGCAAGAGACCCAGTACTTC.

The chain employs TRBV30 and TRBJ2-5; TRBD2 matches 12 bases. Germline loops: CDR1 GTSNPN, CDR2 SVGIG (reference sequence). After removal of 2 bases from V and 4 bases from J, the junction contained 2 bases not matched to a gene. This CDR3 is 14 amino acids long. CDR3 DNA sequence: TGTGCCTGGAGTCGACTAGCGGGAGTAGAGACCCAGTACTTC. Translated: CAWSRLAGVETQYF.

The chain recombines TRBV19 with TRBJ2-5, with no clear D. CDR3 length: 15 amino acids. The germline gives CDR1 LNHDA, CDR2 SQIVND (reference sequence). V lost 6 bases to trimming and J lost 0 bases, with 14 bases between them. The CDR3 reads CASRPSYVYQETQYF. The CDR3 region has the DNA TGTGCCAGTAGGCCGTCCTACGTTTACCAAGAGACCCAGTACTTC.

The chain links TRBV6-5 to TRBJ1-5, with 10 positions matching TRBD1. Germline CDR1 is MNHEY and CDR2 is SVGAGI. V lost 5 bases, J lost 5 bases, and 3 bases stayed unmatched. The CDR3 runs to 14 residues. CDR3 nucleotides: TGTGCCAGCAGTCAGGGACAGGGGTATCAGCCCCAGCATTTT. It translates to CASSQGQGYQPQHF.

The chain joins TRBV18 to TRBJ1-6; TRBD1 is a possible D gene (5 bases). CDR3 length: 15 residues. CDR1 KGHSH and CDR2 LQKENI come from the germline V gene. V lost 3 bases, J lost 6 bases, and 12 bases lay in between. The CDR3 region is CASSPDIQPNSPLHF. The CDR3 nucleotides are TGTGCCAGCTCACCGGACATCCAGCCTAATTCACCCCTCCACTTT.

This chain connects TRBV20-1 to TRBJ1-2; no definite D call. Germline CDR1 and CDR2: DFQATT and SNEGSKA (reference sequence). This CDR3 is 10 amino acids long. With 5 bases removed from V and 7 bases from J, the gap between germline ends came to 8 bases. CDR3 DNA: TGCAGTGCTGTCTCGGGTGGCTACACCTTC. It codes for CSAVSGGYTF.

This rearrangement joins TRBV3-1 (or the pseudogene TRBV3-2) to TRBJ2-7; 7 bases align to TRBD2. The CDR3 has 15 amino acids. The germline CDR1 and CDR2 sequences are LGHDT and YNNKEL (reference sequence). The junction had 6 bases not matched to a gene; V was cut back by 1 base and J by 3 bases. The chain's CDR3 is CASSQAGREHYEQYF. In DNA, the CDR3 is TGTGCCAGCAGCCAAGCGGGGCGGGAGCACTACGAGCAGTACTTC.

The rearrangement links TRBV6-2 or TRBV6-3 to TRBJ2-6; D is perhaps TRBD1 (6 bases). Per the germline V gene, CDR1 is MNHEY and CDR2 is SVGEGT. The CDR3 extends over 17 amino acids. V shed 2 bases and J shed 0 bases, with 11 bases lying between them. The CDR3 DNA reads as TGTGCCAGCAGTTACGAGGACAGCCACTCTGGGGCCAACGTCCTGACTTTC. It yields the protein CASSYEDSHSGANVLTF.

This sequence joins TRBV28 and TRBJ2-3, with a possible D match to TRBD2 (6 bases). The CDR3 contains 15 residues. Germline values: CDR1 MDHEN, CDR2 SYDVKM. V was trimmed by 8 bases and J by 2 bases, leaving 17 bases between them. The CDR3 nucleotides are TGTGCCAGCTCCGATCGTAGCGGCGTCACAGATACGCAGTATTTT. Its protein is CASSDRSGVTDTQYF.

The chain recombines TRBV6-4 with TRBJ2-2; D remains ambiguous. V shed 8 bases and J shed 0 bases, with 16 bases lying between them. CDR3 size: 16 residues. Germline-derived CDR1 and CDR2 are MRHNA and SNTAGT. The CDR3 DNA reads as TGTGCCAGCTTATGCCCTCCTCCAGCGAACACCGGGGAGCTGTTTTTT. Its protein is CASLCPPPANTGELFF.

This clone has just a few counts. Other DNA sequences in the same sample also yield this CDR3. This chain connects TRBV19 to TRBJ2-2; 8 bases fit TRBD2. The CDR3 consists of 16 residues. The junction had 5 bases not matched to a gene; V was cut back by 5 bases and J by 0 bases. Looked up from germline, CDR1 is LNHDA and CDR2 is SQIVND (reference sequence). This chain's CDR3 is CASSPRLASNTGELFF. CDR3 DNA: TGTGCCAGTAGTCCCCGACTAGCGTCGAACACCGGGGAGCTGTTTTTT.

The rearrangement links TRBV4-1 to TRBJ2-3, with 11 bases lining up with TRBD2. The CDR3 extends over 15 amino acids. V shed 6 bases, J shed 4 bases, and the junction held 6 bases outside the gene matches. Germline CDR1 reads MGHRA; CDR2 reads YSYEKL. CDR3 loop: CASRRLAGRADTQYF. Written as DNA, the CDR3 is TGCGCCAGCAGGCGACTAGCGGGACGGGCAGATACGCAGTATTTT.

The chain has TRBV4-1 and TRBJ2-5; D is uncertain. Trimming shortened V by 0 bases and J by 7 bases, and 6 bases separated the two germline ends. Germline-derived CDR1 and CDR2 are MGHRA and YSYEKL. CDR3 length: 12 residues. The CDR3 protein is CASSQDVATQYF. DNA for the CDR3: TGCGCCAGCAGCCAAGATGTGGCGACCCAGTACTTC.

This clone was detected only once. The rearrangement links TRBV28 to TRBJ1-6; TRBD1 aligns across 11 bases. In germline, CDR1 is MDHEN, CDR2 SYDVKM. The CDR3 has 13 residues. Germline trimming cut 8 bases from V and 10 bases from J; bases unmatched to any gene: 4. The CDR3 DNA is TGTGCCAGCCAAGGACAGGGGGCGTCACCCCTCCACTTT. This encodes CASQGQGASPLHF.

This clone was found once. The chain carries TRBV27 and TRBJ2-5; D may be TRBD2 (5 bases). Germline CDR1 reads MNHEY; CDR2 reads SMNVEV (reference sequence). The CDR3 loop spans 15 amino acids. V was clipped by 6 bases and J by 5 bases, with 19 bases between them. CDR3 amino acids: CASRPLDSPWETQYF. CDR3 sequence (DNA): TGTGCCAGCAGGCCACTGGACTCCCCCTGGGAGACCCAGTACTTC.

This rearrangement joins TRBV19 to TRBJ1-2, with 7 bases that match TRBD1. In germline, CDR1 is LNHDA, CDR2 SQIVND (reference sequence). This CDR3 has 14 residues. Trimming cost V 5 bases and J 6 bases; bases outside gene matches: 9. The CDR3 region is CASSARQGMDGYTF. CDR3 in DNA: TGTGCCAGTAGTGCCCGACAGGGTATGGATGGCTACACCTTC.

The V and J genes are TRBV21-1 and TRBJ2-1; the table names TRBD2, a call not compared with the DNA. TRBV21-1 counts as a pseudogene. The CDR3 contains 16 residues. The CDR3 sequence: CASSKREGDSYNEQFF. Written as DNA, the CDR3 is TGTGCCAGCAGCAAAAGGGAGGGAGACTCCTACAATGAGCAGTTCTTC.

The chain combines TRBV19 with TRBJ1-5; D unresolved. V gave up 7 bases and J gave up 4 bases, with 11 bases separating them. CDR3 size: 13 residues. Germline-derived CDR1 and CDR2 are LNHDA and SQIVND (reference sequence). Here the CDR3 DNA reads TGTGCCAGTAAGAAGGCGGATAATCAGCCCCAGCATTTT. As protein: CASKKADNQPQHF.

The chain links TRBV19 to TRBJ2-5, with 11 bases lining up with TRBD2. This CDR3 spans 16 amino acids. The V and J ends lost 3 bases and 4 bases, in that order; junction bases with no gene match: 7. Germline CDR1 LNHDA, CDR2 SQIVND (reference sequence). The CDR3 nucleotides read TGTGCCAGTAGTATTAGCGGGAGGGCTTTCGCAGAGACCCAGTACTTC. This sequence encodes CASSISGRAFAETQYF. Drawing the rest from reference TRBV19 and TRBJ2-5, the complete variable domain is DGGITQSPKYLFRKEGQNVTLSCEQNLNHDAMYWYRQDPGQGLRLIYYSQIVNDFQKGDIAEGYSVSREKKESFPLTVTSAQKNPTAFYLCASSISGRAFAETQYFGPGTRLLVL.

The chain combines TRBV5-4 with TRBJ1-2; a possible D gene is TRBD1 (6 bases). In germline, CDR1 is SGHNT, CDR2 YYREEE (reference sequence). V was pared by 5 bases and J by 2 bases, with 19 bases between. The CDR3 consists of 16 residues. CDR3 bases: TGTGCCAGCAGGCCGGCGGGGGCCCATCTAAACTATGGCTACACCTTC. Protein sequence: CASRPAGAHLNYGYTF.